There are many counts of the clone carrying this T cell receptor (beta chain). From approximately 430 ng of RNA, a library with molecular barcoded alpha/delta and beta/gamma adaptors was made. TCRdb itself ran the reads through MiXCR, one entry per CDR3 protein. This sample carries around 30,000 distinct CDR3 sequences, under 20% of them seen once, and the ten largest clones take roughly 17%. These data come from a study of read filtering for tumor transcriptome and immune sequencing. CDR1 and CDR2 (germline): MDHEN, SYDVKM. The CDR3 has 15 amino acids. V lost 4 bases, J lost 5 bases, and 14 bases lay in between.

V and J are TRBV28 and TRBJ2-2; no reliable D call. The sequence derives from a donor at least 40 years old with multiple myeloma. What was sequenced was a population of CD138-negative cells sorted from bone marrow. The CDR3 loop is CASSSPRWATGELFF. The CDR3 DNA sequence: TGTGCCAGCAGTTCCCCCCGGTGGGCAACCGGGGAGCTGTTTTTT.